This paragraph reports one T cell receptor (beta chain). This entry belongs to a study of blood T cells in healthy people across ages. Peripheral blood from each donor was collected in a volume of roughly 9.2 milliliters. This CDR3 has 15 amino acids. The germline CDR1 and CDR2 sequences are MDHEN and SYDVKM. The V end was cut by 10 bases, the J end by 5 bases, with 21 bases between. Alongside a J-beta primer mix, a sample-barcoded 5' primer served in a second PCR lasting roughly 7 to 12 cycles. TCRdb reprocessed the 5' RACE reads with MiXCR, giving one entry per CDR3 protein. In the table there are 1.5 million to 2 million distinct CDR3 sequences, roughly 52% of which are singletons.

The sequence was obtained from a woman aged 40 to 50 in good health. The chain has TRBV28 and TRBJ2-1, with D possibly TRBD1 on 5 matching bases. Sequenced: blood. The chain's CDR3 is CANSLTGIIDNEQFF. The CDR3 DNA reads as TGTGCCAACAGCCTTACAGGAATAATTGACAATGAGCAGTTCTTC.